One sample yielded the 13 T cell receptor beta chains listed below, sequenced in a study of blood T cell repertoires in COVID-19. Libraries were prepared by immunoSEQ multiplex PCR; TCRdb keeps only in-frame clonotypes and omits some of them. The sample shows some 76,000 clones, 87% of them seen only once. Sequenced input: peripheral blood. All receptors derive from a woman younger than 30 with acute or convalescent COVID-19.

This clone was seen just once. CDR3 nucleotide sequence: TGTGCCAGCAGCCGACATGGGGGCTTGGATACGCAGTATTTT. Encoded protein: CASSRHGGLDTQYF. The chain recombines TRBV7-8 with TRBJ2-3; TRBD1 is a possible D gene (6 bases). This CDR3 contains 14 residues. The V and J ends lost 5 bases and 6 bases respectively, with 15 bases between them. In germline, CDR1 is SGHVS, CDR2 FQNEAQ.

This clone appeared a single time. The CDR3 region has the DNA TGTGCCAGCAGTGAGGGAGGCCAGCCCCAGCATTTT. It codes for CASSEGGQPQHF. The chain links TRBV2 to TRBJ1-5; D gene unclear. Between the trimmed V and J ends, which lost 3 bases and 7 bases, there was a span of 7 bases. Germline V CDR1 and CDR2: SNHLY, FYNNEI. CDR3 size: 12 residues.

The V gene is TRBV5-5, the J gene TRBJ1-1, with TRBD1 identical over 7 bases. Per the germline V gene, CDR1 is SGHKS and CDR2 is YYEKEE (reference sequence). The CDR3 length is 14 residues. With V trimmed by 4 bases and J by 8 bases, 11 bases remained unmatched. CDR3: CASSARDRPLEAFF. In DNA form, the CDR3 reads TGTGCCAGCAGCGCAAGGGACAGACCCCTAGAAGCTTTCTTT.

A remark on this clone: This sample includes further DNA sequences coding for the same CDR3. The V and J genes are TRBV11-2 and TRBJ1-2; 11 bases agree with TRBD1. Germline trimming cut 4 bases from V and 7 bases from J; bases unmatched to any gene: 5. Germline V gene sequence: CDR1 SGHAT, CDR2 FQNNGV. The CDR3 sequence is 14 residues long. The CDR3 nucleotides read TGTGCCAGCAGCTCGCGGACAGGGGGCTTTGGCTACACCTTC. Translating gives CASSSRTGGFGYTF.

The chain joins TRBV5-1 to TRBJ2-1; tentative D call: TRBD2 (7 bases). Trimming took 0 bases from V and 10 from J, leaving 17 bases between them. The CDR3 runs 15 residues. The germline gives CDR1 SGHRS, CDR2 YFSETQ. DNA for the CDR3: TGCGCCAGCAGCTTGGAACGGGGGGCCCCTAGGGAGCAGTTCTTC. Amino acid sequence: CASSLERGAPREQFF.

V usage is TRBV27 and J usage is TRBJ2-7; 10 bases are shared with TRBD1. This CDR3 contains 15 residues. The junction had 6 bases not matched to a gene; V was cut back by 2 bases and J by 5 bases. Germline lookup yields CDR1 MNHEY and CDR2 SMNVEV (reference sequence). Here the CDR3 DNA reads TGTGCCAGCAGTTTACGGGGACAGGGGAGGGACGAGCAGTACTTC. Residues: CASSLRGQGRDEQYF.

CDR3 sequence reads: CASSIYRGAIGEQYF. In DNA, the CDR3 is TGTGCCAGTAGTATTTATCGGGGGGCGATCGGCGAGCAGTACTTC. V is TRBV19 and J is TRBJ2-7, with D tentatively TRBD2 (7 bases). In germline, CDR1 is LNHDA, CDR2 SQIVND (reference sequence). Trimming took 3 bases from V and 6 from J, leaving 18 bases between them. This CDR3 has 15 residues. Full variable domain (outside the CDR3, taken from reference TRBV19 and TRBJ2-7): DGGITQSPKYLFRKEGQNVTLSCEQNLNHDAMYWYRQDPGQGLRLIYYSQIVNDFQKGDIAEGYSVSREKKESFPLTVTSAQKNPTAFYLCASSIYRGAIGEQYFGPGTRLTVT.

V is TRBV7-6 and J is TRBJ1-5, with TRBD1 identical over 8 bases. V trimming: 3 bases; J trimming: 4 bases; junction bases outside the gene matches: 5. This CDR3 spans 15 amino acids. Germline CDR1 is SGHVS and CDR2 is FNYEAQ. The CDR3 region has the DNA TGTGCCAGCAGCTTGGACGGGACAGGAAATCAGCCCCAGCATTTT. Its translation: CASSLDGTGNQPQHF.

The chain uses TRBV19 and TRBJ1-5; 8 bases map to TRBD1. Germline trimming cut 1 base from V and 0 bases from J; bases unmatched to any gene: 8. CDR1 and CDR2 from the germline V gene are LNHDA and SQIVND (reference sequence). This CDR3 has 18 amino acids. The CDR3 bases are TGTGCCAGTAGTATAGTTGGGACAGGATTTAATAGCAATCAGCCCCAGCATTTT. Protein product: CASSIVGTGFNSNQPQHF.

The chain links TRBV7-9 to TRBJ2-1, with a possible D match to TRBD1 (5 bases). CDR3 length: 17 residues. Germline CDR1 reads SEHNR; CDR2 reads FQNEAQ (reference sequence). V was cut by 0 bases and J by 1 base, with 13 bases left in between. This chain's CDR3 is CASSLARARDSYNEQFF. The CDR3 nucleotides read TGTGCCAGCAGCTTAGCGCGCGCCAGGGATTCCTACAATGAGCAGTTCTTC.

This chain links TRBV20-1 with TRBJ2-1; 9 bases agree with TRBD2. The CDR3 loop spans 15 amino acids. Germline lookup yields CDR1 DFQATT and CDR2 SNEGSKA (reference sequence). Trimming at V came to 3 bases and at J to 1 base, leaving 4 bases not matched to a gene. The DNA of the CDR3 is TGCAGTGCTAGTGTACTAGCGGGTTCCTACAATGAGCAGTTCTTC. It encodes CSASVLAGSYNEQFF.

This chain connects TRBV19 to TRBJ2-1; TRBD2 matches at 10 bases. CDR3 length equals 16 residues. V lost 5 bases to trimming and J lost 7 bases; unmatched junction nucleotides: 11. Germline V gene data show CDR1 as LNHDA and CDR2 as SQIVND (reference sequence). CDR3 bases: TGTGCCAGTAGTGTGAGAAGCGGGAGGGCCGGGAATGAGCAGTTCTTC. Translated, it gives CASSVRSGRAGNEQFF. Drawing the rest from reference TRBV19 and TRBJ2-1, the complete variable domain is DGGITQSPKYLFRKEGQNVTLSCEQNLNHDAMYWYRQDPGQGLRLIYYSQIVNDFQKGDIAEGYSVSREKKESFPLTVTSAQKNPTAFYLCASSVRSGRAGNEQFFGPGTRLTVL.

The chain uses TRBV19 and TRBJ2-6, with TRBD1 as a possible D gene (6 bases). CDR1 LNHDA and CDR2 SQIVND come from the germline V gene (reference sequence). V shed 5 bases and J shed 2 bases, with 10 bases lying between them. The CDR3 length is 15 residues. The CDR3 DNA sequence: TGTGCCAGTAGTGCCCACAGGGCTGGGGCCAACGTCCTGACTTTC. It encodes CASSAHRAGANVLTF.